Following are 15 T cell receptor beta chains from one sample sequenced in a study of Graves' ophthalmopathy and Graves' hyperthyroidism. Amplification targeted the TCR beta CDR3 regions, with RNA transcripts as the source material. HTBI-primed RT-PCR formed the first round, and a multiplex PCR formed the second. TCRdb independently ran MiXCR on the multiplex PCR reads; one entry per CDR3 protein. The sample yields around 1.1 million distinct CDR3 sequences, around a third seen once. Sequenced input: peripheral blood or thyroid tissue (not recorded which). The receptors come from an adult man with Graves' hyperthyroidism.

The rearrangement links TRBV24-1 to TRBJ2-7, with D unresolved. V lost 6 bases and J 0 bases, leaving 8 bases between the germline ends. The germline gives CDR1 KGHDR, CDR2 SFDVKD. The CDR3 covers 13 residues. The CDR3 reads CATSKGISYEQYF. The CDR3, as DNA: TGTGCCACCAGTAAGGGCATCTCCTACGAGCAGTACTTC.

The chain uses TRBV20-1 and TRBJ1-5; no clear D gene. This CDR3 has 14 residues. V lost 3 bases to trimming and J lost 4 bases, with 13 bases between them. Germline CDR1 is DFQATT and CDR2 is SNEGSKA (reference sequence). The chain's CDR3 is CSASSGQENQPQHF. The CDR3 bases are TGCAGTGCTAGCTCCGGGCAGGAAAATCAGCCCCAGCATTTT.

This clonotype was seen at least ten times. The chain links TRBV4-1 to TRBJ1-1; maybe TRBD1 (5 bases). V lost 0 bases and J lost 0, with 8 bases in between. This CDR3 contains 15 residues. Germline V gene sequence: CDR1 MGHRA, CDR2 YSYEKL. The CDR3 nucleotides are TGCGCCAGCAGCCAAGATGGGGCAGTGAACACTGAAGCTTTCTTT. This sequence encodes CASSQDGAVNTEAFF.

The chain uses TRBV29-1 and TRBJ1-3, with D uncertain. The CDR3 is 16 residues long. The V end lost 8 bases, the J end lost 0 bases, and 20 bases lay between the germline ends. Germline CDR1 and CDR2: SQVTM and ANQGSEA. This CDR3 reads CSLPPRGGRSGNTIYF. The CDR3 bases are TGCAGCTTACCCCCTCGTGGAGGACGCTCTGGAAACACCATATATTTT.

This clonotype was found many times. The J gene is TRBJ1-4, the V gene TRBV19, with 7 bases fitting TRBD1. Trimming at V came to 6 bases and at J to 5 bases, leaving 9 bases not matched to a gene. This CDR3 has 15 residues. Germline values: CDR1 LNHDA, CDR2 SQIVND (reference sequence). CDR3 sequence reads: CASRSSGTENEKLFF. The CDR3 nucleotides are TGTGCCAGTAGAAGTTCCGGGACAGAGAATGAAAAACTGTTTTTT.

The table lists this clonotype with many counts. The CDR3 DNA is TGCAGTGCTTACCGGGACAGGGGGCTAAGTGGCAATCAGCCCCAGCATTTT. Encoded protein: CSAYRDRGLSGNQPQHF. The chain has TRBV20-1 and TRBJ1-5, with 12 nucleotides matching TRBD1. CDR3 length: 17 amino acids. The germline V gene encodes CDR1 DFQATT and CDR2 SNEGSKA (reference sequence). The trim removed 5 bases at V and 2 bases at J, leaving 10 bases unmatched.

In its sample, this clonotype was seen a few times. The CDR3 coding sequence is TGCGCCAGCAGCGGCCCGAGGGAGAGTGAAGCTTTCTTT. It encodes CASSGPRESEAFF. The V call is TRBV4-3, the J call TRBJ1-1; no clear D. Germline V gene sequence: CDR1 LGHNA, CDR2 YSLEER. Trimming stripped 5 bases from V and 7 bases from J, with 14 bases between. The CDR3 length is 13 residues.

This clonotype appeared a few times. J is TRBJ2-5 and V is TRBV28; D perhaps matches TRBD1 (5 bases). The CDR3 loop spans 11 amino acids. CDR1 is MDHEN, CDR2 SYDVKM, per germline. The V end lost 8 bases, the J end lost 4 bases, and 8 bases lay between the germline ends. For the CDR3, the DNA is TGTGCCAGCTGGGGCCGAGAGACCCAGTACTTC. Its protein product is CASWGRETQYF.

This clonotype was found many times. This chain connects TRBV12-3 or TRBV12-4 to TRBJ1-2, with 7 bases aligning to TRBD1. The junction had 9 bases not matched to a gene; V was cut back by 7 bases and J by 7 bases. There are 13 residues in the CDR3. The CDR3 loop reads CASNLGGNGGYTF. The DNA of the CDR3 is TGTGCCAGCAACTTAGGGGGCAACGGTGGCTACACCTTC.

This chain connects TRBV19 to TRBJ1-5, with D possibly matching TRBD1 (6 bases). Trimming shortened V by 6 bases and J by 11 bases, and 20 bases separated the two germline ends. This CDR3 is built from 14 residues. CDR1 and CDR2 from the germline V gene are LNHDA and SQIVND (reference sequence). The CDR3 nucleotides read TGTGCCAGTAGGCAGGAGGGGACACTGGAGACCCAGCATTTT. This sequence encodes CASRQEGTLETQHF.

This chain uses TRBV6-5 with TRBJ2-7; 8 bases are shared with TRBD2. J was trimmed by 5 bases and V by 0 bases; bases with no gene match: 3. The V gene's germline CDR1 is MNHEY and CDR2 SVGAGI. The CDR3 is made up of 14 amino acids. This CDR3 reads CASSYSTGGHEQYF. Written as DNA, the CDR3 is TGTGCCAGCAGTTACTCGACGGGGGGGCACGAGCAGTACTTC.

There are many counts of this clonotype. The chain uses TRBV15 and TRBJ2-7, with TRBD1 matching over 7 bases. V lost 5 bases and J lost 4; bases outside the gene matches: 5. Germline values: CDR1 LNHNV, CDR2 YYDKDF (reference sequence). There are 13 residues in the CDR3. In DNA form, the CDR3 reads TGTGCCACCAGCGGACAACAGGGGTACGAGCAGTACTTC. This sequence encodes CATSGQQGYEQYF.

CDR3 residues: CASSLTGDGVGAFF. Here the CDR3 DNA reads TGTGCCAGCAGTTTGACAGGGGACGGAGTTGGAGCTTTCTTT. This chain uses TRBV28 with TRBJ1-1, with TRBD1 identical over 8 bases. Germline CDR1 and CDR2: MDHEN and SYDVKM. Trimming removed 3 bases from V and 10 bases from J; junction bases left unmatched: 10. The CDR3 sequence is 14 residues long. The whole variable domain, remainder taken from reference TRBV28 and TRBJ1-1, is DVKVTQSSRYLVKRTGEKVFLECVQDMDHENMFWYRQDPGLGLRLIYFSYDVKMKEKGDIPEGYSVSREKKERFSLILESASTNQTSMYLCASSLTGDGVGAFFGQGTRLTVV.

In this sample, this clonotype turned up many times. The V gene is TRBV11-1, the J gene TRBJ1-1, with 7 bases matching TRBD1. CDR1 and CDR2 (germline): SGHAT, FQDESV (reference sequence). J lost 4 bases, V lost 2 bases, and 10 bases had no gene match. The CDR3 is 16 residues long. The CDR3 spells CASSLSPTGVSTEAFF. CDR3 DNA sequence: TGTGCCAGCAGCTTAAGTCCTACAGGGGTAAGCACTGAAGCTTTCTTT.

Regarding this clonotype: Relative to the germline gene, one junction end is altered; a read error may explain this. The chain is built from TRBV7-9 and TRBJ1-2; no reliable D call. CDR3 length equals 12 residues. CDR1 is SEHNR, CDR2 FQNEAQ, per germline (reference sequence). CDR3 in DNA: TGTGCCAGCAGTGACACCGGGCCCCCTAAGCCCTTC. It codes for CASSDTGPPKPF.